The sequence of this T cell receptor (beta chain) was determined in a study of cytomegalovirus exposure and HLA in healthy donors (dated by TCRdb to about 2017). About the full investigation: According to an earlier analysis of several hundred of the donors, roughly 180 million T cells yielded 90 million to 130 million unique TCR beta sequences and approximately 300 Gb of sequence data. Rather than drawing on any new phenotypic data, the later analysis identified candidate immune exposures from TCR beta sequences and the way those sequences occurred across donors. All discovery cohort repertoires had been generated on a single sequencing platform. Both class I and class II loci were covered by HLA typing, at four-digit resolution. An early release covering around 630 HLA-typed donors comprised approximately 300 gigabases of sequencing data and around 80 million unique TCR sequences. Of the 350 to 400 genotyped donors, 81% fell in the genetic ancestry cluster associated with self-reported Caucasian donors. Several DR-DQ haplotypes were handled as single units for association and clustering, since linkage in the cohort was strong. A later genetic analysis used genome-wide SNP genotypes for about three fifths of the 666 donors, treating that subset as a discovery cohort. Besides the first cohort of more than 650 subjects, a separate validation cohort made up of roughly 130 different subjects was used. Across under 500 genotyped donors of the cohort, an average of about 240,000 unique TCR beta nucleotide sequences per donor were sequenced, and roughly a sixth of those sequences were non-productive. In an earlier analysis of several hundred of the donors, high-throughput TCR beta sequencing was used to judge whether each TCR beta V gene segment behaved as functional or pseudogenic. The study aimed to test whether signatures of past pathogen exposure could be identified by cataloging public T cell receptors. To study patterns of TCR occurrence, a later analysis re-analyzed previously published TCR beta repertoires from around 670 donors and added high-resolution HLA genotyping. Donor age, sex, ethnicity and CMV serostatus were compiled alongside the repertoire data. The number of donors typed differed by locus, with roughly 629-640 for A, B, C, DRB1 and DQB1, 522 for DQA1, nearly 610 for DPA1, and 400 to 490 for DPB1. The study combined high-throughput TCR immunosequencing, statistical association of individual TCRs with disease status, and machine learning to predict cytomegalovirus infection status. The T cell repertoires of under 700 subjects were profiled by immunosequencing and related to cytomegalovirus serostatus.

Regarding this clone: Its antigen has not been determined. No much larger clonotype is one base removed from it; base qualities were not supplied.

V is cut by 6 bases and J by 7 bases, and the space between the germline ends is 12 bases. The CDR3 contains 12 residues, cysteine and phenylalanine counted. Left in the record is the CDR3 DNA by itself, 36 bases read in frame from the first base. From a lookup of the germline V gene, CDR1 and CDR2 are SGHVS and FQNEAQ. Receptors were amplified or captured by the immunoSEQ multiplex PCR assay. A mixture of 60 forward primers for TCR Vbeta segments and 13 reverse primers for TCR Jbeta segments was used in the multiplex PCR. Amplification of the CDR3 region of rearranged TCR beta genes was performed with a multiplex PCR assay on genomic DNA. Amplified TCR beta libraries were sequenced as 87-base-pair reads on the Illumina HiSeq System. The paper's data handling went like this. A later analysis counted 75 million to 100 million unique TCR beta chains across the 550 to 800 repertoires, and some 11 million of these chains were shared by at least two donors. Raw reads were error-corrected and collapsed into unique sequences by a nearest-neighbor algorithm in which closely related sequences were merged to remove PCR and sequencing errors. CDR3 sequences were aligned to IMGT reference sequences to assign V, D and J gene segments. For a sequence to be retained, a match of at least six nucleotides to both a V gene segment and a J gene segment was required. Rearrangements were called productive when the CDR3 lacked stop codons and stayed in frame with V and J; all others were non-productive. CDR3 was defined according to IMGT convention as the region running from the second conserved V-encoded cysteine to the conserved J-encoded phenylalanine. Sequences without an unambiguous match to a single V gene segment were excluded from the earlier analysis of approximately 600 of the donors. In an earlier analysis of about 590 of the donors, a V segment was called functional when productive rearrangements were above 56.7%, and segregating when the standard deviation between donors exceeded 5%. A statistical classification framework was developed to diagnose cytomegalovirus status using the catalog of TCR beta chain sequences. A later analysis assigned V and J genes by comparing TCR nucleotide sequences with IMGT/GENE-DB human TR gene sequences. A later analysis assigned CDR3 sequences and most-parsimonious VDJ recombination scenarios with the TCRdist pipeline. In a later analysis, every TCR beta chain was defined by the combination of its CDR3 amino acid sequence and its V-gene family, and reads without a unique V-gene family were dropped. In a later analysis, approximately 590 highly shared, low-generation-probability nucleotide sequences were removed to address suspected cross-contamination and a sequencing artifact. In a later analysis, a clonal expansion index for each public chain was calculated from normalized within-repertoire ranks of inferred template counts. Generation probabilities in a later analysis came from a VDJ recombination model fitted to out-of-frame rearrangements, and those results were checked against IGoR. A later analysis scored TCR-TCR, TCR-HLA and TCR-CMV co-occurrence with hypergeometric tests, applying a repertoire-size bias correction to TCR pairs. A later analysis estimated false discovery rates by permuting HLA or CMV assignments 20 times. In a later analysis, co-occurring TCRs were grouped with DBSCAN, and TCRdist sequence similarity was added when clustering was performed within HLA-allele-positive subsets. Repertoires with fewer than 30,000 or more than 120,000 public chains were left out of co-occurrence clustering, as were a handful of repertoires with anomalous nucleotide sharing. TCRdb stores this immuneACCESS table with in-frame sequences only. Part of the clones is absent; in the studies checked, under half of the shortfall reflects unresolved V genes, and no reason is known for the rest. V, J and clone size derive from that table, while D and trimming were established from the DNA sequence. The sample contains 90,000 to 120,000 clones, around three quarters of them found a single time. The ten largest clones add up to 4.2% of the sample.

The cohort consisted of 650 to 850 healthy bone marrow donors. At the time of sampling, all cohort members were nominally healthy, though unrecorded immune exposures were likely present. The donor tested CMV seronegative, placing the donor among the 350 or so seronegative members of the cohort. A peripheral blood sample was collected from each donor, and TCR beta sequencing was performed on peripheral blood mononuclear cells. Genomic DNA was extracted from the blood cell samples with the Qiagen DNeasy Blood Extraction Kit. What the work shows at the level of the full study, not this receptor alone: The cohort was sequenced for TCR beta chains only, and without alpha or paired-chain data the features that could be detected were limited. Strong co-occurrence of HLA alleles, especially DR and DQ, made assigning TCR associations to individual alleles difficult. Broadly in line with IMGT annotations, most TCR beta V segments showed up in productive rearrangements about 87% or about 30% of the time in an earlier analysis of about 500 of the donors. The study listed around 160 TCR beta chains as associated with cytomegalovirus. In a later analysis, TCR association rates were found to vary across HLA loci, with the most associated TCRs seen for DRB1 alleles and the fewest for HLA-C alleles. A further reported finding was that TCR beta sequences accurately predicted the HLA-A and HLA-B alleles for most subjects in the first cohort. Linkage disequilibrium might explain the correlated functional status among segregating V segments, but an unknown experimental factor could not be excluded. The classifier was reported to diagnose cytomegalovirus status with high specificity and sensitivity in both the original cohort and the validation cohort. V-gene and J-gene trimming of TCR beta chains was associated with a missense DCLRE1C variant in a later genetic analysis, and the association was replicated in an independent cohort. In a later analysis, more than 15,000 TCR beta sequences were associated with specific HLA alleles at a false discovery rate of 0.05. A later genetic analysis reported fewer N-insertions in productive TCRs among donors in an Asian-associated ancestry cluster than the roughly 690-donor mean. The authors suggested that the approach could potentially be generalized to other disease states and immunological phenotypes. Because counts were too low, some 16 rarely observed V segments, including chromosome 9 orphons, were excluded from the earlier analysis of several hundred of the donors. A cluster of highly shared sequence variants was judged likely to be a technical artifact of the sequencing pipeline. For the cohort, immune exposure information was limited to CMV serostatus. Several of the top co-occurrence clusters appeared to be linked to parvovirus B19, influenza, CMV and Epstein-Barr virus, according to a later analysis. HLA typing was unavailable for some donors at each locus, so association tests used only the typed subset. The presence/absence analyses assumed that sequencing depth was roughly uniform across donors, and that assumption may not be true. A later analysis found that HLA-associated TCR beta chains were more clonally expanded and had lower generation probabilities than equally common non-associated chains. Most TCR sequences were observed very rarely across donors, whereas some public TCRs were present in many individuals. According to a later analysis, most CMV-associated TCR beta chains appeared to be HLA-restricted, and the HLA associations seemed to be driven largely by CMV exposure. Three of the identified cytomegalovirus-associated TCR beta chains were confirmed in vitro to be specific for cytomegalovirus antigens. Some IMGT-functional V segments, including TRBV6-2 and TRBV6-3, could not be told apart with the 87-base-pair reads, so those segments were excluded.

This receptor was identified in a male donor in good health and CMV-seronegative. The specimen was PBMCs. The V gene is TRBV7-8 and the J gene is TRBJ2-5; a tentative D call is TRBD2 (5 bases match). The bases are TGTGCCAGCAGTTGGGAGTCCGGGACCCAGTACTTC. It is translated as CASSWESGTQYF.